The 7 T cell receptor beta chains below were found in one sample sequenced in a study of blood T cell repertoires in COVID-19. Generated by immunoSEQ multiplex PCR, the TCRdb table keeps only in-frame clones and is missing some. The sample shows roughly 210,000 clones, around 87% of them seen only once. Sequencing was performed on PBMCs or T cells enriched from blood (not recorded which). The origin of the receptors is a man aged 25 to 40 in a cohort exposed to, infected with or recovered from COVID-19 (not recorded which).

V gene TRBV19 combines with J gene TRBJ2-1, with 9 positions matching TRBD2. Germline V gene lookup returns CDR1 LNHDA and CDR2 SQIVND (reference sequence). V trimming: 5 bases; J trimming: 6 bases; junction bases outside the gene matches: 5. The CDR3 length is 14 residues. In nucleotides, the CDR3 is TGTGCCAGTAGTCCCGGGACTAGCAGCAATGAGCAGTTCTTC. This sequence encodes CASSPGTSSNEQFF.

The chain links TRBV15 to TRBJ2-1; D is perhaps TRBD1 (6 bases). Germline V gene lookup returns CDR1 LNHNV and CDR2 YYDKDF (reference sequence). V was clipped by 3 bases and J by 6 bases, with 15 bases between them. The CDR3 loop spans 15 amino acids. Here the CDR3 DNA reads TGTGCCACCAGCAGCCACAGGGAGAACGGCAATGAGCAGTTCTTC. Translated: CATSSHRENGNEQFF.

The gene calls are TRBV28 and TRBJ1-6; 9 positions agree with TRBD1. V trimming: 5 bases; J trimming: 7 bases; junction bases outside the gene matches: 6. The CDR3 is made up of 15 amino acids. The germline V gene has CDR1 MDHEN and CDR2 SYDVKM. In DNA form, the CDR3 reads TGTGCCAGCAGTCTAACAGGGGGCGCGAATTCACCCCTCCACTTT. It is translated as CASSLTGGANSPLHF.

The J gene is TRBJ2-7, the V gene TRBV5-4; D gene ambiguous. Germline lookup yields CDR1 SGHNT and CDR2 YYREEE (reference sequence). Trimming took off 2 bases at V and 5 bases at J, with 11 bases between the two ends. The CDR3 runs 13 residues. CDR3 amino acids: CASSFEYVDEQYF. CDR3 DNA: TGTGCCAGCAGCTTCGAGTACGTTGACGAGCAGTACTTC.

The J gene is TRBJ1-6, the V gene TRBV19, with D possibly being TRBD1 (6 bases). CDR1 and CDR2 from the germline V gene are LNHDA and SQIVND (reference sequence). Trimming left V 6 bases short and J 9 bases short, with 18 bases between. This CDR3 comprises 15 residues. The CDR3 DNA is TGTGCCAGTAGCTACGACAGGAAAGGAAGTTCACCCCTCCACTTT. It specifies CASSYDRKGSSPLHF.

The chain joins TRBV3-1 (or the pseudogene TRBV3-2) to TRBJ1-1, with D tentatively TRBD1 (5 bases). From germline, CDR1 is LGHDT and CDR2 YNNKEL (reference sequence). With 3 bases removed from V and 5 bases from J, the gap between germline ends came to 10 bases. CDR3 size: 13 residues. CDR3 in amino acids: CASSQGPWTEAFF. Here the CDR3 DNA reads TGTGCCAGCAGCCAGGGGCCCTGGACTGAAGCTTTCTTT.

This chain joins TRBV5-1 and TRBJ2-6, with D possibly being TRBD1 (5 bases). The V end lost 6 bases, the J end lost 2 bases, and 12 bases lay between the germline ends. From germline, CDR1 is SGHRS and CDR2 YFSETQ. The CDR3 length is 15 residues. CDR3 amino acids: CASTRETAGANVLTF. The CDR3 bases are TGCGCCAGCACCAGAGAGACAGCTGGGGCCAACGTCCTGACTTTC. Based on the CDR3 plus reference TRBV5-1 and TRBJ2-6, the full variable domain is KAGVTQTPRYLIKTRGQQVTLSCSPISGHRSVSWYQQTPGQGLQFLFEYFSETQRNKGNFPGRFSGRQFSNSRSEMNVSTLELGDSALYLCASTRETAGANVLTFGAGSRLTVL.